The next 12 T cell receptor beta chains were all read from a single sample in a study of blood T cell repertoires in COVID-19. TCRdb keeps only in-frame clones here, not all; method: immunoSEQ multiplex PCR. The table shows about 480,000 clones, with around 89% occurring only once. The sequenced sample was peripheral blood. The receptor set was obtained from a woman aged 25 to 39 with acute or convalescent COVID-19.

The chain uses TRBV24-1 and TRBJ2-7; TRBD1 aligns across 9 bases. This CDR3 contains 15 residues. Germline CDR1 reads KGHDR; CDR2 reads SFDVKD. Trimming cost V 4 bases and J 3 bases; bases outside gene matches: 6. DNA of the CDR3: TGTGCCACCAGTGACGGACAGGGGACCCTCTACGAGCAGTACTTC. As protein: CATSDGQGTLYEQYF.

A remark on this clone: Different DNA sequences within this sample yield the same CDR3. The chain is built from TRBV5-1 and TRBJ2-3, with 7 bases fitting TRBD1. The CDR3 is made up of 13 amino acids. CDR1 and CDR2 from the germline V gene are SGHRS and YFSETQ. V was clipped by 4 bases and J by 5 bases; unmatched bases: 4. CDR3 sequence reads: CASSLTGEDTQYF. CDR3 bases: TGCGCCAGCAGCCTAACAGGGGAAGATACGCAGTATTTT.

The J gene is TRBJ1-1, the V gene TRBV10-1; D ambiguous. In germline, CDR1 is WNHNN, CDR2 SYGVQD (reference sequence). Trimming took 0 bases from V and 3 from J, leaving 8 bases between them. The CDR3 has 14 amino acids. The DNA for the CDR3 is TGCGCCAGCAGTGAGTCGAGAGCACACACTGAAGCTTTCTTT. Amino acid sequence: CASSESRAHTEAFF.

V usage is TRBV2 and J usage is TRBJ1-6; the D is unclear. The CDR3 is 13 residues long. CDR1 SNHLY and CDR2 FYNNEI come from the germline V gene. Trimming pared 5 bases from V and 9 bases from J, leaving 11 bases between. The CDR3 reads CASSKEFRSPLHF. CDR3 nucleotides: TGTGCCAGCAGTAAGGAGTTTCGTTCACCCCTCCACTTT.

The chain has TRBV9 and TRBJ1-6; unclear D gene. Germline CDR1 reads SGDLS; CDR2 reads YYNGEE. The CDR3 runs to 14 residues. Trimming left V 0 bases short and J 8 bases short, with 9 bases between. CDR3 nucleotide sequence: TGTGCCAGCAGCGTAGCCGAGGGTTATTCACCCCTCCACTTT. Its protein product is CASSVAEGYSPLHF.

This clone was seen a few times. The rearrangement uses TRBV5-1 and TRBJ1-1, with D possibly matching TRBD1 (5 bases). This CDR3 spans 15 amino acids. Germline CDR1 and CDR2: SGHRS and YFSETQ. Deletions cut 4 bases from V and 1 base from J, with 14 bases between. In DNA form, the CDR3 reads TGCGCCAGCAGCGTGGTCGGGGGGAGGAACACTGAAGCTTTCTTT. It encodes CASSVVGGRNTEAFF.

V and J are TRBV5-1 and TRBJ2-7; D is perhaps TRBD1 (6 bases). The CDR3 spans 17 residues. In germline, CDR1 is SGHRS, CDR2 YFSETQ. V lost 4 bases and J lost 0, with 20 bases in between. CDR3 coding DNA: TGCGCCAGCAGCCGAGAAATCCTCACAGGGTACTCCTACGAGCAGTACTTC. This translates into CASSREILTGYSYEQYF.

V usage is TRBV5-4 and J usage is TRBJ2-1; TRBD2 aligns across 13 bases. The CDR3 runs 16 residues. V shed 4 bases, J shed 7 bases, and the junction held 8 bases outside the gene matches. The germline CDR1 and CDR2 sequences are SGHNT and YYREEE (reference sequence). CDR3 coding DNA: TGTGCCAGCAGCAGAAAGACTAGCGGGGGGCTAAATGAGCAGTTCTTC. Translation gives CASSRKTSGGLNEQFF.

This chain's CDR3 is CASRTQVAFRDAPTLHF. As DNA, the CDR3 is TGTGCCAGCAGAACACAGGTCGCCTTTAGGGATGCCCCCACCCTCCACTTT. V gene TRBV28 combines with J gene TRBJ1-6, with a tentative D call TRBD1 (5 bases). The CDR3 length is 17 residues. Trimming pared 6 bases from V and 14 bases from J, leaving 29 bases between. Per germline, CDR1 MDHEN and CDR2 SYDVKM.

This sequence joins TRBV28 and TRBJ1-6; tentatively, D is TRBD1 (5 bases). Germline-derived CDR1 and CDR2 are MDHEN and SYDVKM. This CDR3 comprises 12 residues. V lost 7 bases and J 8 bases, leaving 9 bases between the germline ends. The CDR3 reads CASKTGYSPLHF. As DNA, the CDR3 is TGTGCCAGCAAAACAGGTTATTCACCCCTCCACTTT.

This chain uses TRBV23-1 with TRBJ2-7; no reliable D call. TRBV23-1 is sorted into the ORF group, with uncertain function. The CDR3 is 10 amino acids. Deletions cut 7 bases from V and 8 bases from J, with 9 bases between. CDR3 sequence reads: CASNIRKQYF. In nucleotides, the CDR3 is TGCGCCAGCAATATCAGAAAGCAGTACTTC.

CDR3 region: CAVALGGGRDEQFF. The CDR3 DNA reads TGTGCCGTAGCCCTAGGCGGGGGTAGGGATGAGCAGTTCTTC. The chain combines TRBV6-5 with TRBJ2-1; 7 nucleotides align to TRBD2. The V and J ends lost 11 bases and 8 bases, in that order; junction bases with no gene match: 15. There are 14 residues in the CDR3. The germline CDR1 and CDR2 sequences are MNHEY and SVGAGI.